The 2 T cell receptor beta chains in this list originate from one sample, sequenced in a study of siplizumab effects on memory and regulatory T cells (dated by TCRdb to the late 2010s). The library was generated by the immunoSEQ multiplex PCR assay. Not all clones reach the TCRdb copy of this immuneACCESS table, which keeps in-frame sequences only. Checked studies attribute under half of the gap to unresolved V genes and leave the rest unexplained. A total of approximately 92,000 clones appear in this sample, over 90% of them only once. The ten largest clones represent around 1.4% of the sample. The sample taken for sequencing was non-Treg CD4+ T cells sorted from blood. Explained via the paper, the cell subset or site label denotes: FACS-sorted unstimulated CD4+ non-regulatory T cells. These receptors all come from a human donor in good health.

V is TRBV13 and J is TRBJ2-1; 13 bases agree with TRBD2. This CDR3 has 18 amino acids. CDR1 PRHDT and CDR2 FYEKMQ come from the germline V gene (reference sequence). V lost 5 bases to trimming and J lost 0 bases; unmatched junction nucleotides: 7. CDR3 amino acids: CASSPRLAGGLSYNEQFF. DNA for the CDR3: TGTGCCAGCAGCCCCAGACTAGCGGGAGGCCTCTCCTACAATGAGCAGTTCTTC. The entire variable domain, with the rest obtained from reference TRBV13 and TRBJ2-1, is as follows: AAGVIQSPRHLIKEKRETATLKCYPIPRHDTVYWYQQGPGQDPQFLISFYEKMQSDKGSIPDRFSAQQFSDYHSELNMSSLELGDSALYFCASSPRLAGGLSYNEQFFGPGTRLTVL.

The V call is TRBV28, the J call TRBJ1-2; 10 nucleotides match TRBD1. The V gene end was trimmed by 4 bases and the J gene end by 9 bases; junction bases not matched to a gene: 2. The CDR3 is 12 amino acids. CDR1 and CDR2 (germline): MDHEN, SYDVKM. In DNA form, the CDR3 reads TGTGCCAGCAGTTCGGGACAGGGGAGCTACACCTTC. Its protein product is CASSSGQGSYTF.